The T cell receptor (beta chain) under discussion was sequenced for a study of blood T cell repertoires in COVID-19. The overall study: PBMCs, B-cell-depleted T cells, or T cells were the source of the cDNA or gDNA that made up the material.

The CDR3 covers 13 residues. Trimming took off 8 bases at V and 5 bases at J, with 16 bases between the two ends. Germline CDR1 and CDR2: MNHEY and SVGAGI. Authors' data handling: Amplification of reference gene primers was used by the study to estimate nucleated cell counts. Here immunoSEQ multiplex PCR was the method, and the copy in TCRdb shows in-frame clones only, minus some. Clonal size and the V and J genes are those of that table, whereas D and trimming came from the DNA. The data show about 69,000 clones, with more than 75% seen just once and under 35% held by the top ten. Sequencing input: peripheral blood. This chain uses TRBV6-5 with TRBJ2-7; TRBD2 might be the D (6 bases). The receptor comes from a human donor in a cohort sampled during active COVID-19. The CDR3 region is CASGGAGHDEQYF. As DNA, the CDR3 is TGTGCCAGCGGCGGGGCAGGGCACGACGAGCAGTACTTC.